One and the same sample provided the 18 T cell receptor beta chains below, sequenced in a study of blood T cell repertoires in COVID-19. Libraries were prepared by immunoSEQ multiplex PCR; TCRdb keeps only in-frame clonotypes and omits some of them. Here the sample spans fewer than 200,000 clones, around 83% being singletons. Sequencing was carried out using peripheral blood. The receptors originated from a woman aged 70 to 79 who had recovered from COVID-19.

As to this clone: The same CDR3 also results from other DNA sequences found in this sample. The chain joins TRBV18 to TRBJ1-5; D ambiguous. The CDR3 contains 12 residues. CDR1 and CDR2 from the germline V gene are KGHSH and LQKENI. The V end lost 4 bases, the J end lost 6 bases, and 7 bases lay between the germline ends. CDR3 residues: CASSQGGQPQHF. The CDR3 region has the DNA TGTGCCAGCTCACAGGGAGGTCAGCCCCAGCATTTT. Based on the CDR3 plus reference TRBV18 and TRBJ1-5, the full variable domain is NAGVMQNPRHLVRRRGQEARLRCSPMKGHSHVYWYRQLPEEGLKFMVYLQKENIIDESGMPKERFSAEFPKEGPSILRIQQVVRGDSAAYFCASSQGGQPQHFGDGTRLSIL.

The chain recombines TRBV6-2 or TRBV6-3 with TRBJ2-1; 7 nucleotides line up with TRBD2. V shed 6 bases and J 2 bases; nucleotides not matched to a gene: 7. From germline, CDR1 is MNHEY and CDR2 SVGEGT. The CDR3 runs to 15 residues. CDR3 in amino acids: CASSQTSRTYNEQFF. CDR3 sequence (DNA): TGTGCCAGCAGCCAGACTAGCCGCACCTACAATGAGCAGTTCTTC.

The chain couples TRBV10-3 to TRBJ1-1; 7 bases match TRBD1. Germline assignment: CDR1 ENHRY and CDR2 SYGVKD. The CDR3 contains 13 residues. J lost 5 bases, V lost 6 bases, and 6 bases had no gene match. CDR3 loop: CAIRTGLETEAFF. The CDR3 nucleotides are TGTGCCATCAGGACAGGGTTGGAGACTGAAGCTTTCTTT.

The chain has TRBV5-6 and TRBJ2-5, with a weak D call TRBD1 (6 bases). V was trimmed by 0 bases and J by 1 base, leaving 10 bases between them. Germline V CDR1 and CDR2: SGHDT, YYEEEE. The CDR3 runs 15 residues. The chain's CDR3 is CASSLAPDSQETQYF. CDR3 sequence (DNA): TGTGCCAGCAGCTTGGCCCCGGACAGCCAAGAGACCCAGTACTTC.

The rearrangement joins TRBV6-1 to TRBJ1-5, with a tentative D call TRBD1 (6 bases). CDR1 is MNHNS and CDR2 is SASEGT in the germline V gene. This CDR3 has 16 residues. V dropped 4 bases and J dropped 0 bases, with 13 bases sitting between them. The CDR3 nucleotides are TGTGCCAGCAGTGGGGAGGGGACACCTAGCAATCAGCCCCAGCATTTT. Protein sequence: CASSGEGTPSNQPQHF.

This clone was recorded once. The chain joins TRBV5-1 to TRBJ2-7, with D perhaps TRBD2 (5 bases). With 7 bases removed from V and 5 bases from J, the gap between germline ends came to 16 bases. CDR1 is SGHRS and CDR2 is YFSETQ in the germline V gene. The CDR3 has 13 residues. The CDR3 here is CASAESPGNEQYF. CDR3 sequence (DNA): TGCGCCAGCGCCGAGTCCCCGGGAAACGAGCAGTACTTC.

The chain carries TRBV7-2 and TRBJ1-1; tentative D call: TRBD1 (6 bases). Germline V gene lookup returns CDR1 SGHTA and CDR2 FQGNSA. This CDR3 is built from 16 residues. V lost 2 bases to trimming and J lost 4 bases, with 17 bases between them. The CDR3 here is CASSLYRQGKGTEAFF. CDR3 bases: TGTGCCAGCAGCTTATACCGGCAGGGGAAGGGCACTGAAGCTTTCTTT.

The chain links TRBV7-2 to TRBJ2-3; D is perhaps TRBD1 (5 bases). The V and J ends lost 2 bases and 8 bases respectively, with 11 bases between them. CDR3 size: 13 residues. CDR1 and CDR2 (germline): SGHTA, FQGNSA. CDR3 nucleotides: TGTGCCAGCAGCTTAAATCGGCAGGGTACGCAGTATTTT. Amino acid sequence: CASSLNRQGTQYF.

This clone was detected only a few times. The chain carries TRBV29-1 and TRBJ2-1; D is unresolved. This CDR3 is built from 13 residues. Per the germline V gene, CDR1 is SQVTM and CDR2 is ANQGSEA. V was cut by 3 bases and J by 5 bases, with 11 bases left in between. DNA for the CDR3: TGCAGCGTTGACCCCTCCCTAGACAATGAGCAGTTCTTC. Amino acid sequence: CSVDPSLDNEQFF.

The chain uses TRBV6-5 and TRBJ1-1; D is undetermined. CDR1 and CDR2 from the germline V gene are MNHEY and SVGAGI. The CDR3 has 13 amino acids. Trimming cost V 6 bases and J 6 bases, with 14 bases left between them. CDR3 DNA: TGTGCCAGCAGAACTAGTGAAAGGGCTGAAGCTTTCTTT. It codes for CASRTSERAEAFF.

A few counts support this clone. In nucleotides, the CDR3 is TGCGCCAGCAGCTCCCGCGGGGGGTTCTACAATGAGCAGTTCTTC. Translation gives CASSSRGGFYNEQFF. The chain carries TRBV5-1 and TRBJ2-1; 8 bases line up with TRBD2. This CDR3 is built from 15 residues. V lost 3 bases to trimming and J lost 3 bases; unmatched junction nucleotides: 5. The V gene's germline CDR1 is SGHRS and CDR2 YFSETQ.

In this sample, this clone turned up once. The chain uses TRBV5-1 and TRBJ1-3; no reliable D call. The V gene lost 3 bases and the J gene lost 6 bases, with 13 bases spanning the gap. The CDR3 runs 14 residues. Germline values: CDR1 SGHRS, CDR2 YFSETQ. CDR3 protein: CASSSVPGENTIYF. The DNA of the CDR3 is TGCGCCAGCAGCTCGGTCCCGGGAGAAAACACCATATATTTT.

This chain connects TRBV7-2 to TRBJ2-2; D uncertain. The CDR3 totals 14 residues. V lost 3 bases to trimming and J lost 2 bases, with 7 bases between them. Germline V gene sequence: CDR1 SGHTA, CDR2 FQGNSA. In nucleotides, the CDR3 is TGTGCCAGCAGCTTTGCGACAAACACCGGGGAGCTGTTTTTT. Its protein product is CASSFATNTGELFF.

The chain couples TRBV5-4 to TRBJ1-2; the D gene is possibly TRBD1 (6 bases). The CDR3 totals 14 residues. Between the trimmed V and J ends, which lost 0 bases and 7 bases, there was a span of 13 bases. The V gene's germline CDR1 is SGHNT and CDR2 YYREEE (reference sequence). CDR3 in amino acids: CASSLAGGLGGYTF. In DNA, the CDR3 is TGTGCCAGCAGCTTGGCCGGGGGGCTGGGTGGCTACACCTTC.

The chain links TRBV4-1 to TRBJ2-3; TRBD2 matches 10 bases. The CDR3 extends over 18 amino acids. Per the germline V gene, CDR1 is MGHRA and CDR2 is YSYEKL. Losses at the gene ends were 0 bases for V and 4 bases for J; bases not matched to a gene: 10. The CDR3 loop reads CASSQESGTSVGADTQYF. The CDR3 nucleotides are TGCGCCAGCAGCCAAGAATCCGGGACTAGCGTTGGGGCAGATACGCAGTATTTT.

The genes are TRBV7-3 and TRBJ2-2; 7 nucleotides line up with TRBD2. Germline lookup yields CDR1 SGHTA and CDR2 FQGTGA. This CDR3 comprises 13 residues. The J segment lost 5 bases and the V segment lost 5 bases, leaving 2 bases of the junction unmatched. In DNA, the CDR3 is TGTGCCAGCAGCCAGCGGGGAACCGGGGAGCTGTTTTTT. It codes for CASSQRGTGELFF.

The chain has TRBV10-3 and TRBJ2-5; maybe TRBD1 (5 bases). The CDR3 has 14 amino acids. V shed 1 base and J shed 3 bases, with 9 bases lying between them. CDR1 and CDR2 (germline): ENHRY, SYGVKD. In DNA form, the CDR3 reads TGTGCCATCAGTGAGTGGGGCACTAAAGAGACCCAGTACTTC. Translation gives CAISEWGTKETQYF.

The gene calls are TRBV29-1 and TRBJ1-4, with D hard to call. The CDR3 spans 12 residues. CDR1 is SQVTM, CDR2 ANQGSEA, per germline. Trimming took 3 bases from V and 8 from J, leaving 10 bases between them. The CDR3 DNA reads as TGCAGCGTTGAGCGGCCGGGGGAAAAACTGTTTTTT. Its translation: CSVERPGEKLFF.